The source of this T cell receptor (beta chain) is a study of T cell responses to AZD1222 COVID-19 vaccine. V lost 3 bases, J lost 10 bases, and 8 bases stayed unmatched. CDR1 and CDR2 from the germline V gene are MNHEY and SMNVEV (reference sequence). CDR3 length equals 14 residues. Remarks on this clone: What it recognizes is unknown.

Method: immunoSEQ multiplex PCR; TCRdb's copy keeps in-frame clones and lacks some. The sample includes about 140,000 clones, 80% to 90% of them seen just once. Findings of the study overall: Just a handful of AZD1222 recipients tested seropositive at baseline. Within unmutated variant regions lay the reported targets of nearly half of spike-specific TCRs. Compared with day 0, the breadth and depth of the Spike-specific TCR repertoire rose significantly after two doses of AZD1222.

The sequencing here drew on peripheral blood, taken on day 0 of AZD1222 vaccination. V and J are TRBV27 and TRBJ1-5; 8 bases agree with TRBD1. The TCR sequence derives from an adult in good health. The CDR3: CASSFQPGTGPQHF. CDR3 in DNA: TGTGCCAGCAGTTTTCAGCCCGGGACAGGCCCCCAGCATTTT.